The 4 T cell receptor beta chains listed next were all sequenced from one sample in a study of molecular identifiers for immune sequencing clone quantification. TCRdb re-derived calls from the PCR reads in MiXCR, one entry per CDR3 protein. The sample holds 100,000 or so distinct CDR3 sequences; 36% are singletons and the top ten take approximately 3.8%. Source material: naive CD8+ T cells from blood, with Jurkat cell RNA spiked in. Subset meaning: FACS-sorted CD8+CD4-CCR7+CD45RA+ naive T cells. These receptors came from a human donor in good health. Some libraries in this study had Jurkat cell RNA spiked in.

CDR3 in amino acids: CASSPTSGEETQYF. The CDR3 nucleotides are TGTGCCAGCAGCCCGACTAGCGGGGAAGAGACCCAGTACTTC. The chain couples TRBV3-1 to TRBJ2-5; TRBD2 aligns across 11 bases. The CDR3 consists of 14 residues. The V and J ends lost 4 bases and 3 bases, in that order; junction bases with no gene match: 1. The V gene's germline CDR1 is LGHDT and CDR2 YNNKEL (reference sequence).

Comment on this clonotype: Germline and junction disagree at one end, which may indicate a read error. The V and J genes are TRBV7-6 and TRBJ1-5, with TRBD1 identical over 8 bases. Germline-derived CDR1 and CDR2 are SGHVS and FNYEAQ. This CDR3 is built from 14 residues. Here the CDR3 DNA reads TGTGCCAGCAGCTCCGGGACAGGAAGGCAGCCCCAGCAATTT. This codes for CASSSGTGRQPQQF.

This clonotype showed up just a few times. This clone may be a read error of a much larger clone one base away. CDR3: CASSYSSAHSNQPQHF. As DNA, the CDR3 is TGTGCCAGCAGTTACTCGAGCGCGCATAGCAATCAGCCCCAGCATTTT. This chain uses TRBV6-2 or TRBV6-3 with TRBJ1-5; D uncertain. Trimming removed 0 bases at V and 0 bases at J, with 9 bases between. Looked up from germline, CDR1 is MNHEY and CDR2 is SVGEGT. The CDR3 runs to 16 residues.

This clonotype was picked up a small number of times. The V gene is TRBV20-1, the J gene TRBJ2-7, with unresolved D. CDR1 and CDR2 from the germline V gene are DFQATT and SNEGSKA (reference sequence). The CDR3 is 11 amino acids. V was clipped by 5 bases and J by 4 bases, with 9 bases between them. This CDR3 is CSAGNPYEQYF. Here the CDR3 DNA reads TGCAGTGCTGGAAACCCGTACGAGCAGTACTTC.